The entry below gives a single T cell receptor beta chain sequence along with its context. It lacks a known antigen. Per-base quality was not reported, and no clone a single base away is much larger than it. The CDR3 covers 15 residues, taking in both the cysteine and the phenylalanine. The retained sequence is limited to the CDR3, 45 bases, with the frame set at the first base. The germline V gene sets CDR1 to SGDLS and CDR2 to YYNGEE. The V end gives up 0 bases and the J end 4 bases, leaving 3 bases in the junction not matched to a gene. In the paper's terms, the time point label means: newly diagnosed GD, antithyroid drugs for less than 3 months. RNA was extracted from PBMCs in TRIzol for both TCR sequencing and RNA sequencing. Graves' disease was diagnosed according to American Thyroid Association guidelines. Recruitment of patients was carried out at an endocrinology department in Xi'an, China. Each patient gave roughly 10 milliliters of peripheral blood, collected in an EDTA anticoagulant tube. PBMCs were isolated by Ficoll Paque Plus density gradient separation without further T cell sorting. An Agilent 2100 Bioanalyzer and agarose gel were used to assess RNA quality, and a NanoDrop 2000 was used to measure RNA concentration.

The data derive from a study of regulatory T cells in long-lasting Graves disease (dated by TCRdb to about 2021). Concerning the study at large: Newly diagnosed Graves' disease patients had taken antithyroid drugs for less than 3 months. Peripheral blood TCR sequencing and RNA sequencing compared persistent Graves' disease patients with newly diagnosed Graves' disease patients. A total of some 35 samples underwent TCR sequencing, from about 13 patients with persistent Graves' disease and some 20 patients with newly diagnosed Graves' disease. The study took place in China and was registered as a clinical trial.

Overall results and qualifications from the work: Because the primary lesion, thyroid tissue, could not be accessed, the study looked at peripheral blood alone. Preferential use of TRBV28, TRBJ1-2 and TRBJ2-5 was observed in persistent disease, whereas TRBV20-1 and TRBJ2-1 were favored in newly diagnosed disease. Only the TCR beta chain was sequenced and analyzed. Patients with persistent disease shared more public clonotypes (roughly 2,900) than newly diagnosed patients did (roughly 970). The authors acknowledged the small sample size as a limitation that may reduce accuracy. Compared with newly diagnosed patients, patients with persistent Graves' disease had lower TCR Shannon entropy and fewer highly expanded clones, which suggests clonal expansion.

Libraries were made using multiplex PCR. The run used an Illumina HiSeq 4000. To build TCR beta libraries, CDR3 regions were amplified by Arm-PCR using iRepertoire HTBI primers. Before sequencing, the PCR products went through gel purification. In the original analysis: Across samples, around 58 TRBV and 15 or so TRBJ segments were identified and used for gene usage analysis of CDR3 amino acid clonotypes. COPE and FqMerger were used to merge the filtered high-quality paired reads into contigs. BLAST was used to align contigs to IMGT TRBV, TRBD and TRBJ reference genes, with CDR3 defined following IMGT. Highly expanded clones were defined as clonotypes with a frequency above 0.1%. Shannon entropy served as the measure of repertoire diversity, while the Gini coefficient captured V-J evenness. Public clonotypes were defined as clonotypes shared by more than one individual. TCRdb reworked the public reads: Q25 trimming with fastp, MiXCR clone assembly, productive beta chains retained. Here each entry gathers all rows of one CDR3 protein and keeps the most common genes and DNA. TCRdb's processing, not the authors' own work, is the source of the V and J calls. Within this sample are about 620,000 distinct CDR3 sequences, with less than 20% of them counted one time only. 15% to 20% of the sample comes from the top ten.

The same data also went into a second study, on T cells in Graves' hyperthyroidism and ophthalmopathy. As that second paper reports: Graves' hyperthyroidism was defined as stable when no progression to ophthalmopathy occurred over 18 months of follow-up. Hyperthyroidism patients were newly diagnosed, had a disease duration of under 2 months, and were aged 18 to 65 years. Any patient with an uncontrolled infection, another autoimmune disease, pregnancy or lactation was excluded. Clinical symptoms, serum thyroxine and TRAb, thyroid ultrasound, and orbital computed tomography formed the basis for the diagnoses. The TCR CDR3 was subjected to a first round of RT-PCR using the HTBI primer set and the Qiagen OneStep RT-PCR kit. Most expanded thyroid clonotypes (frequency above 0.001) were also detected in blood, suggesting blood repertoires may reflect thyroid immune responses. A 13 V-J signature model separated ophthalmopathy from stable hyperthyroidism, with just over 85% sensitivity and roughly 81% specificity in cross-validation and 80%/75% in testing. In validation, progression to ophthalmopathy was predicted by the model with 55% to 71% sensitivity and 72.22% specificity, a median of approximately 6.5 months before onset. To identify distinguishing TCR V-J signatures, a discovery cohort of roughly 100 patients was used, comprising 40 to 45 with Graves' ophthalmopathy and around 60 with stable Graves' hyperthyroidism. Prospective prediction of ophthalmopathy was tested in an independent validation cohort of 18 to 20 hyperthyroidism patients and some 17 patients who later progressed to ophthalmopathy. For training and testing, the 100 or so patients in the discovery cohort were randomly divided in a 7:3 ratio. In addition, the study compared T-cell repertoires in thyroid tissue and in blood from roughly 6 Graves' hyperthyroidism patients. Once sampling was done, hyperthyroidism patients were given methimazole at a starting dose of 30 mg daily, whereas ophthalmopathy patients were given high-dose intravenous methylprednisolone. Libraries were constructed in a second round of multiplex PCR, after which size selection and purification were performed. Paired-end sequencing of the libraries was performed with 100 bp reads on an Illumina HiSeq2000. SOAPnuke was used to process the raw data, with reads discarded if the reads contained adapters or uncalled bases, had a mean Phred below 15, or lacked an exact constant-primer or identifier match. COPE v1.2.5 was used to merge high-quality paired reads, and clonotypes were defined as unique nucleotide sequences. Clonotypes were aligned to IMGT TRBV, TRBD and TRBJ reference segments using MiTCR v1.1. The analysis was restricted to V-J combinations with a frequency above 0.0001, which together covered just over 99% of the repertoires. The TCS score was defined as F50 (clonal expansion) divided by E x V (chaos), with BLOSUM62-based TCRdist calculated between CDR3 peptides within each V-J. Welch's t-statistics and random forest reduced fewer than 600 V-J features to about 13, which were used in a naive Bayes classifier (R e1071). No statistical method was used to set the sample size in advance, and investigators knew the group allocation. The paper reports TCR Vbeta CDR3 sequencing of approximately 140 peripheral blood samples: 40 to 45 ophthalmopathy, under 80 hyperthyroidism and 17 progressor patients.

The sample here was peripheral blood mononuclear cells (PBMCs), taken at new diagnosis, from a patient treated with antithyroid drugs. The rearrangement joined TRBV9 to TRBJ2-2, and TRBD2 matches 7 of the central bases. The TCR was taken from a woman between 25 and 40 years old with Graves disease. Donor details come from another sample of the same person, matched by shared clones. The CDR3 in this case is CASSVDPGGTGELFF. At the DNA level, the sequence is TGTGCCAGCAGCGTAGATCCGGGAGGCACCGGGGAGCTGTTTTTT. Reference TRBV9 and TRBJ2-2 genes cover what lies past the CDR3, so the full variable domain is DSGVTQTPKHLITATGQRVTLRCSPRSGDLSVYWYQQSLDQGLQFLIQYYNGEERAKGNILERFSAQQFPDLHSELNLSSLELGDSALYFCASSVDPGGTGELFFGEGSRLTVL.